The source of this T cell receptor beta chain is a study of blood T cells in healthy people across ages. Study-level points and caveats: A greater number of naive CD4+ cells and higher diversity distinguished long-lived donors from aged donors. While age rose, TCR beta diversity per million T cells dropped in a roughly linear way.

Note on this clonotype: The target antigen is unknown.

Unmatched junction bases numbered 1, after V lost 3 bases and J lost 0 bases. Germline V gene data show CDR1 as DFQATT and CDR2 as SNEGSKA (reference sequence). The CDR3 length is 14 residues. It was with a sample-barcoded 5' primer and a J-beta primer mix that a second PCR of roughly 7 to 11 cycles was run. TCRdb independently ran MiXCR on the 5' RACE reads; one entry per CDR3 protein. This table has 1.5 million or so distinct CDR3 sequences, roughly 43% appearing once. The specimen sequenced was blood. This chain links TRBV20-1 with TRBJ2-7; 11 bases align to TRBD2. The TCR comes from a young woman in good health. CDR3: CSASTSGGSYEQYF. CDR3 sequence (DNA): TGCAGTGCTAGTACTAGCGGGGGCTCCTACGAGCAGTACTTC.